Below, one T cell receptor (beta chain) is given with its context. This sample is drawn from a study of shared clonotypes between healthy human individuals. How the authors handled the data: Junction-only immunoSEQ data arrived without quality scores, meaning filtering differed. Generated by immunoSEQ multiplex PCR, the TCRdb table keeps only in-frame clones and is missing some. V and J calls plus clone size are reproduced from that table; the DNA served to infer D and trimming. The sample lists just under 350,000 clones, around 70% seen once, with 8.5% to 12% in the top ten. This receptor was taken from a man aged 25-45 years in good health. Sequencing was carried out using memory CD4+ T cells sorted from blood. Specified subset: CD45RA-negative fraction.

CDR3 residues: CASSDLAETQYF. The CDR3 DNA reads TGCGCCAGCAGTGATCTAGCAGAGACCCAGTACTTC. The rearrangement links TRBV10-2 to TRBJ2-5, with D perhaps matching TRBD2 (5 bases). The germline gives CDR1 WSHSY, CDR2 SAAADI. Trimming took off 3 bases at V and 4 bases at J, with 6 bases between the two ends. This CDR3 comprises 12 residues.